This T cell receptor beta chain was sequenced during a study of cytomegalovirus exposure and HLA in healthy donors. Study-level information: Earlier results showed approximately 120 million unique TCR beta sequences derived from approximately 170 million T cells. Caucasian-associated ancestry cluster membership applied to 75% to 85% of several hundred genotyped donors.

Comments on this clone: What it binds is not known.

J lost 6 bases, V lost 3 bases, and 0 bases had no gene match. Germline values: CDR1 SGHAT, CDR2 FQNNGV. The CDR3 totals 14 residues. Primers for the PCR totalled 60 Vbeta and 13 Jbeta. Using immunoSEQ multiplex PCR, the repertoire was profiled, and TCRdb retains in-frame clones only, with some absent. Among 110,000 or so clones listed, 75% to 85% were seen once. Study results and caveats: HLA-A and HLA-B allele assignments for most subjects were reportedly predicted accurately using TCR beta sequences. DRB1 had the most TCR associations and HLA-C the fewest, a later analysis found, with rates varying by HLA locus.

The sample was PBMCs. This chain uses TRBV11-2 with TRBJ2-2, with 11 bases that match TRBD1. This TCR was sampled from a man in his forties or fifties in good health and CMV-seronegative. CDR3 coding DNA: TGTGCCAGCAGCTTGGGACAGGGGGCCGGGGAGCTGTTTTTT. Protein: CASSLGQGAGELFF.